The 22 T cell receptor beta chains in this list originate from one sample, sequenced in a study of T cell repertoires in cytomegalovirus infection. TCRdb independently ran MiXCR on the reads; one entry per CDR3 protein. The data show about 920,000 distinct CDR3 sequences, around 32% seen once. These receptors have no identified antigens. Sequences were derived from cultured CD8+ T cells from PBMCs, sampled from culture after CMV antigen stimulation. These receptors were taken from a human donor in good health (CMV status not recorded). Some clones in this sample may be carry-over from other donors' samples.

This clonotype has more than one count but fewer than ten. The rearrangement links TRBV20-1 to TRBJ1-1; weak D call: TRBD1 (6 bases). Germline CDR1 and CDR2: DFQATT and SNEGSKA (reference sequence). The CDR3 runs 16 residues. Trimming took 0 bases from V and 7 from J, leaving 21 bases between them. The CDR3 loop is CSAREPFQGPSGEAFF. As DNA, the CDR3 is TGCAGTGCTAGAGAGCCTTTCCAGGGGCCCTCTGGTGAAGCTTTCTTT.

This sequence joins TRBV7-9 and TRBJ2-7; the D is unclear. The CDR3 is 13 amino acids. Between the trimmed V and J ends, which lost 2 bases and 5 bases, there was a span of 10 bases. Germline CDR1 reads SEHNR; CDR2 reads FQNEAQ (reference sequence). CDR3 amino acids: CASSLLGYDEQYV. CDR3 DNA sequence: TGTGCCAGCAGCTTACTAGGGTACGACGAGCAGTACGTC.

The chain is built from TRBV4-1 and TRBJ1-1, with D hard to call. This CDR3 has 17 residues. V was clipped by 0 bases and J by 0 bases, with 14 bases between them. From germline, CDR1 is MGHRA and CDR2 YSYEKL. Written as DNA, the CDR3 is TGCGCCAGCAGCCAAGATCCCGCAGCACCCATGAACACTGAAGCTTTCTTT. It encodes CASSQDPAAPMNTEAFF.

A single count supports this clonotype. This rearrangement joins TRBV24-1 to TRBJ2-5; maybe TRBD1 (6 bases). V was trimmed by 6 bases and J by 3 bases, leaving 10 bases between them. Per the germline V gene, CDR1 is KGHDR and CDR2 is SFDVKD. The CDR3 is made up of 13 amino acids. CDR3 region: CATSRAGEETQYF. In DNA form, the CDR3 reads TGTGCCACCAGTCGGGCAGGGGAAGAGACCCAGTACTTC.

This chain connects TRBV28 to TRBJ2-2, with a possible D match to TRBD2 (6 bases). The V end lost 2 bases, the J end lost 8 bases, and 15 bases lay between the germline ends. The germline gives CDR1 MDHEN, CDR2 SYDVKM. This CDR3 comprises 15 residues. As DNA, the CDR3 is TGTGCCAGCAGTTTAGGTCTAGCGTTAACTGGGGAGCTGTTTTTT. Translation: CASSLGLALTGELFF. Looking up the rest from reference TRBV28 and TRBJ2-2 gives the full variable domain: DVKVTQSSRYLVKRTGEKVFLECVQDMDHENMFWYRQDPGLGLRLIYFSYDVKMKEKGDIPEGYSVSREKKERFSLILESASTNQTSMYLCASSLGLALTGELFFGEGSRLTVL.

This clonotype has more than one count but fewer than ten. The chain carries TRBV27 and TRBJ2-1; the D gene is possibly TRBD2 (5 bases). V lost 8 bases to trimming and J lost 6 bases, with 14 bases between them. The CDR3 runs to 13 residues. Looked up from germline, CDR1 is MNHEY and CDR2 is SMNVEV (reference sequence). As DNA, the CDR3 is TGTGCCAGCGGGTATGGCGGGTTCAATGAGCAGTTCTTC. It yields the protein CASGYGGFNEQFF.

The rearrangement uses TRBV15 and TRBJ2-3; D may match TRBD1 or TRBD2 (6 bases each). The CDR3 covers 14 residues. V dropped 6 bases and J dropped 6 bases, with 16 bases sitting between them. Germline V gene data show CDR1 as LNHNV and CDR2 as YYDKDF (reference sequence). The CDR3 DNA sequence: TGTGCCACCAGTCAAGTGGGGGGCGCGGATACGCAGTATTTT. As protein: CATSQVGGADTQYF.

The V gene is TRBV7-2, the J gene TRBJ1-2, with D perhaps TRBD1 (5 bases). The CDR3 is 15 amino acids. V was cut by 4 bases and J by 2 bases, with 14 bases left in between. Per germline, CDR1 SGHTA and CDR2 FQGNSA. CDR3 bases: TGTGCCAGCAGCTACCGGGGGGGGAACAACTATGGCTACACCTTC. This gives the protein CASSYRGGNNYGYTF.

The chain uses TRBV19 and TRBJ2-4, with D perhaps matching TRBD1 (6 bases). Germline CDR1 LNHDA, CDR2 SQIVND (reference sequence). CDR3 length equals 14 residues. V gave up 1 base and J gave up 4 bases, with 8 bases separating them. This CDR3 reads CASSIAQGKNIQYF. CDR3 nucleotides: TGTGCCAGTAGTATAGCACAGGGTAAAAACATTCAGTACTTC.

The V and J genes are TRBV6-6 and TRBJ2-7; D call uncertain. Germline V gives CDR1 MNHNY, CDR2 SVGAGI (reference sequence). Trimming pared 6 bases from V and 3 bases from J, leaving 9 bases between. The CDR3 covers 12 residues. CDR3 residues: CASSPSLYEQYV. DNA for the CDR3: TGTGCCAGCAGCCCCAGTCTCTACGAGCAGTACGTC.

The rearrangement links TRBV12-3 or TRBV12-4 to TRBJ1-1; D is ambiguous. Trimming cost V 11 bases and J 8 bases, with 12 bases left between them. CDR3 length: 10 amino acids. Here the CDR3 DNA reads TGTGCCTCGACTCCGGGGGAAGCTTTCTTT. Protein: CASTPGEAFF.

This clonotype came up a few times. This sequence joins TRBV20-1 and TRBJ2-1; TRBD1 matches 7 bases. V shed 1 base, J shed 2 bases, and the junction held 2 bases outside the gene matches. This CDR3 region has 14 residues. The germline V gene has CDR1 DFQATT and CDR2 SNEGSKA (reference sequence). CDR3 in DNA: TGCAGTGCTAGAGGAACAGGGGCCTACAATGAGCAGTTCTTC. It yields the protein CSARGTGAYNEQFF.

Comment on this clonotype: It may be a read error: a sequence one base away is much more abundant. This chain joins TRBV7-6 and TRBJ1-1, with 10 bases identical to TRBD1. Germline V gives CDR1 SGHVS, CDR2 FNYEAQ. The CDR3 runs to 14 residues. The V and J ends lost 7 bases and 3 bases, in that order; junction bases with no gene match: 5. The chain's CDR3 is CASTSGTGDTEAFF. The CDR3, as DNA: TGTGCCAGCACCTCCGGGACAGGGGACACTGAAGCTTTCTTT.

The rearrangement joins TRBV2 to TRBJ2-1; D gene unclear. Per the germline V gene, CDR1 is SNHLY and CDR2 is FYNNEI. This CDR3 has 10 amino acids. The DNA of the CDR3 is TGTGGTCCTTCCTACAATGAGCAGTTCTTC. Translated: CGPSYNEQFF.

The chain recombines TRBV15 with TRBJ1-1; D may be TRBD1 (5 bases). The CDR3 contains 17 residues. Germline lookup yields CDR1 LNHNV and CDR2 YYDKDF (reference sequence). Deletions cut 4 bases from V and 1 base from J, with 19 bases between. The CDR3 DNA is TGTGCCACCAGCACCCCCAGGGTCTCCCAAACGAACACTGAAGCTTTCTTT. It is translated as CATSTPRVSQTNTEAFF.

The gene calls are TRBV27 and TRBJ2-1, with D tentatively TRBD2 (5 bases). V shed 7 bases and J shed 3 bases, with 16 bases lying between them. Germline CDR1 reads MNHEY; CDR2 reads SMNVEV (reference sequence). The CDR3 consists of 15 residues. CDR3 residues: CASKLGRSLYNEQFF. The CDR3 DNA sequence: TGTGCCAGCAAACTAGGCCGCAGCCTCTACAATGAGCAGTTCTTC.

Details on this clonotype: A much larger clone lies one base from this, so it may be a read error. The rearrangement uses TRBV3-1 and TRBJ2-3; either TRBD1 or TRBD2 may fit D (5 bases each). CDR3 length: 16 amino acids. Germline CDR1 is LGHDT and CDR2 is YNNKEL (reference sequence). The V gene lost 5 bases and the J gene lost 1 base, with 16 bases spanning the gap. CDR3 loop: CASSYGTSWGTDTQYF. In DNA form, the CDR3 reads TGTGCCAGCAGCTATGGGACCTCATGGGGCACAGATACGCAGTATTTT.

This clonotype was recorded a few times. The chain couples TRBV14 to TRBJ1-5; a possible D gene is TRBD1 (5 bases). This CDR3 region has 13 residues. Between the trimmed V and J ends, which lost 4 bases and 7 bases, there was a span of 11 bases. Germline lookup yields CDR1 SGHDN and CDR2 FVKESK. The CDR3 region is CASSRGTWQPQHF. The CDR3 coding sequence is TGTGCCAGCAGCCGGGGGACTTGGCAGCCCCAGCATTTT.

This clonotype has ten or more counts. V and J are TRBV6-5 and TRBJ2-5; no clear D. From germline, CDR1 is MNHEY and CDR2 SVGAGI. Trimming left V 2 bases short and J 5 bases short, with 6 bases between. This CDR3 comprises 12 residues. CDR3 residues: CASSYPGETQYF. CDR3 DNA sequence: TGTGCCAGCAGTTACCCAGGCGAGACCCAGTACTTC.

V and J are TRBV5-1 and TRBJ1-1; D call uncertain. The CDR3 runs 12 residues. The V gene lost 3 bases and the J gene lost 6 bases, with 9 bases spanning the gap. CDR1 SGHRS and CDR2 YFSETQ come from the germline V gene. In nucleotides, the CDR3 is TGCGCCAGCAGCTACACAGATTCTGAAGCTTTCTTT. Encoded protein: CASSYTDSEAFF. The whole variable domain, remainder taken from reference TRBV5-1 and TRBJ1-1, is KAGVTQTPRYLIKTRGQQVTLSCSPISGHRSVSWYQQTPGQGLQFLFEYFSETQRNKGNFPGRFSGRQFSNSRSEMNVSTLELGDSALYLCASSYTDSEAFFGQGTRLTVV.

CDR3 residues: CASTKRPGQGGGKLFF. DNA for the CDR3: TGCGCCAGCACCAAAAGACCGGGACAGGGAGGTGGAAAACTGTTTTTT. The gene calls are TRBV23-1 and TRBJ1-4, with 9 positions matching TRBD1. TRBV23-1 is an ORF; its function is uncertain. V shed 7 bases and J 10 bases; nucleotides not matched to a gene: 16. This CDR3 is built from 16 residues.

The chain is built from TRBV13 and TRBJ2-5; unclear D gene. Germline V lookup: CDR1 PRHDT, CDR2 FYEKMQ (reference sequence). The V end was cut by 4 bases, the J end by 6 bases, with 12 bases between. The CDR3 has 13 residues. The CDR3 DNA sequence: TGTGCCAGCAGCTGGGGATCACGGAAGACCCAGTACTTC. This codes for CASSWGSRKTQYF.